This T cell receptor beta chain appears in the sequencing data of a study of cytomegalovirus exposure and HLA in healthy donors. Study-wide results and caveats: Across donors, presence/absence analyses took sequencing depth to be roughly uniform.

This clone was detected only a few times. Its specificity is not known. Every donor was a healthy person donating bone marrow. V lost 1 base to trimming and J lost 1 base, with 7 bases between them. The CDR3 contains 14 residues. Germline CDR1 is LNHDA and CDR2 is SQIVND (reference sequence). This PCR relied on a set of 60 Vbeta primers and 13 Jbeta primers. The method was immunoSEQ multiplex PCR; TCRdb's version includes in-frame clones alone and lacks a portion of them. The data contain over 95,000 clones, over 55% of them seen just once; the ten biggest clones take up over 6.5%. Source material: PBMCs. The sequence was obtained from a young man in good health and CMV-seropositive. The V gene is TRBV19, the J gene TRBJ1-1; D not resolved. In DNA, the CDR3 is TGTGCCAGTAGTATAGCGCACAGGAACACTGAAGCTTTCTTT. Translated, it gives CASSIAHRNTEAFF.